This T cell receptor (beta chain) appears in the sequencing data of a study of cytomegalovirus exposure and HLA in healthy donors. 60 Vbeta and 13 Jbeta primers were used in PCR. Original processing methods: The count from a later analysis was 65 million to 90 million unique TCR beta chains, some 10 million of them shared. Data came from immunoSEQ multiplex PCR; TCRdb stores just in-frame clones and leaves some out. V and J calls plus clone size are reproduced from that table; the DNA served to infer D and trimming. Here the sample spans 150,000 to 200,000 clones, around 82% being singletons. CDR3 length: 15 amino acids. J gave up 7 bases and V 3 bases, and 10 bases lay outside the gene matches. In germline, CDR1 is SEHNR, CDR2 FQNEAQ (reference sequence).

The sample was PBMCs. The V call is TRBV7-9, the J call TRBJ2-7; 9 bases are shared with TRBD2. The TCR sequence derives from a man aged 18 to 35 in good health and CMV-seronegative. In DNA form, the CDR3 reads TGTGCCAGCAGCTTTCCGGCGGGAGGGCCAGGGGAGCAGTACTTC. Its protein product is CASSFPAGGPGEQYF.